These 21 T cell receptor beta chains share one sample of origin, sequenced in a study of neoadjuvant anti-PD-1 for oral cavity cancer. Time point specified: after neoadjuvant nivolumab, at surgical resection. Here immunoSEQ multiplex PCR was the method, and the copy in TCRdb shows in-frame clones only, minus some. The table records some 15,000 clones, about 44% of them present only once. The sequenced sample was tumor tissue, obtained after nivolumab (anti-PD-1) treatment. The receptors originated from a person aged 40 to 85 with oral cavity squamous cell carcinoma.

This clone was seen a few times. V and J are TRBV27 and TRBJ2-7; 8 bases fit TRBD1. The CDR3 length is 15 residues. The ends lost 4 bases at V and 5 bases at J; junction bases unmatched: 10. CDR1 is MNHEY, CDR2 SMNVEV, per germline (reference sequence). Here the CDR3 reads CASSSQGAPYDEQYF. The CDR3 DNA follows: TGTGCCAGCAGTTCCCAGGGGGCCCCCTACGACGAGCAGTACTTC.

CDR3 nucleotides: TGCGCCAGCAGCCAAGTCCTCGATAGGGGGATCGGGGAGCTGTTTTTT. Amino acids: CASSQVLDRGIGELFF. The chain recombines TRBV4-3 with TRBJ2-2, with D possibly matching TRBD1 (6 bases). CDR3 size: 16 residues. V was clipped by 1 base and J by 7 bases, with 16 bases between them. Germline loops: CDR1 LGHNA, CDR2 YSLEER.

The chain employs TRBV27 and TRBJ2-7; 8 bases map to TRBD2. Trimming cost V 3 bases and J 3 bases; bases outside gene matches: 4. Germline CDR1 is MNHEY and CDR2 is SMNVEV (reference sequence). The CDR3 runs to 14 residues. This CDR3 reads CASSFERGIYEQYF. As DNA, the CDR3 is TGTGCCAGCAGTTTTGAGCGGGGGATCTACGAGCAGTACTTC.

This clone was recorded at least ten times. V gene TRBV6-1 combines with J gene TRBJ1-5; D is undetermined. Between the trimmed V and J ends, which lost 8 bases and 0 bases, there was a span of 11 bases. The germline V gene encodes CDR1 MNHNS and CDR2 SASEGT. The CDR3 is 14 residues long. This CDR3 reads CASAGLLSNQPQHF. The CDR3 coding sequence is TGTGCCAGCGCCGGGTTACTTAGCAATCAGCCCCAGCATTTT.

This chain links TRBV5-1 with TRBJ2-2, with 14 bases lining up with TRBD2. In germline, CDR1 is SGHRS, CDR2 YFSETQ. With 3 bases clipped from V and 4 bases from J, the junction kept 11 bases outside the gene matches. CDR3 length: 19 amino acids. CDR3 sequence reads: CASSSTTSGGASVTGELFF. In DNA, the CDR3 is TGCGCCAGCAGCTCCACGACTAGCGGGGGGGCGTCTGTCACCGGGGAGCTGTTTTTT. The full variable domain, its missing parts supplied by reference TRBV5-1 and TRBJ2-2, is KAGVTQTPRYLIKTRGQQVTLSCSPISGHRSVSWYQQTPGQGLQFLFEYFSETQRNKGNFPGRFSGRQFSNSRSEMNVSTLELGDSALYLCASSSTTSGGASVTGELFFGEGSRLTVL.

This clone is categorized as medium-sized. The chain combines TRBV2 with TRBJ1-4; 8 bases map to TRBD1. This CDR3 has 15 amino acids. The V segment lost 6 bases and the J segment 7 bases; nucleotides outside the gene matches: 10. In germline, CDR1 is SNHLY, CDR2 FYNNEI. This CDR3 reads CASRPDRVGAEKLFF. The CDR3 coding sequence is TGTGCCAGCAGACCGGACAGGGTCGGGGCTGAAAAACTGTTTTTT.

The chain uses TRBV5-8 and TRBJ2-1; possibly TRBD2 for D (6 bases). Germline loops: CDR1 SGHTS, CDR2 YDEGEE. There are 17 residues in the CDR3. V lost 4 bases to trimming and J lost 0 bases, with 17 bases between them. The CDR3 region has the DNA TGTGCCAGCAGCCCTGGGACTTCCCTAAGCTCCTACAATGAGCAGTTCTTC. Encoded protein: CASSPGTSLSSYNEQFF.

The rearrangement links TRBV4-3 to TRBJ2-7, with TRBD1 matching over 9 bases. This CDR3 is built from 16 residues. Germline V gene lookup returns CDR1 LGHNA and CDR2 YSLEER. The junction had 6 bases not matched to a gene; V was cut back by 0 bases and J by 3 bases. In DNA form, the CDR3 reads TGCGCCAGCAGCCAAGACCGGACAGGGGAAGTCTACGAGCAGTACTTC. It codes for CASSQDRTGEVYEQYF.

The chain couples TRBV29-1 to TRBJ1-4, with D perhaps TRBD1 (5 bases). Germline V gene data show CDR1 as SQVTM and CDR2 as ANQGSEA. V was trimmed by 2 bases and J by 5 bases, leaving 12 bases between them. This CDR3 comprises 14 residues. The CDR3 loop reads CSVEREGTNEKLFF. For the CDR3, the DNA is TGCAGCGTTGAAAGGGAGGGGACGAATGAAAAACTGTTTTTT.

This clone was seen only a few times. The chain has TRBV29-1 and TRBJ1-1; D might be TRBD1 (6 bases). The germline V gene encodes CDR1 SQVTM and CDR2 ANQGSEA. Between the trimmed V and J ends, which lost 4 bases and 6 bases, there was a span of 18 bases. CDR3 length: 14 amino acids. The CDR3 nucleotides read TGCAGCGTTGCCCCCGGGGGCGCCATCGCTGAAGCTTTCTTT. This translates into CSVAPGGAIAEAFF.

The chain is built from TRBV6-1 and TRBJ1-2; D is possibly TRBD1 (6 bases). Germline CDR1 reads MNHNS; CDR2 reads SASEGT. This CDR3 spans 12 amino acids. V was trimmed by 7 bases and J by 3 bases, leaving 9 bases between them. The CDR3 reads CASNGGDYGYTF. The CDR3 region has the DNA TGTGCCAGCAATGGGGGCGACTATGGCTACACCTTC.

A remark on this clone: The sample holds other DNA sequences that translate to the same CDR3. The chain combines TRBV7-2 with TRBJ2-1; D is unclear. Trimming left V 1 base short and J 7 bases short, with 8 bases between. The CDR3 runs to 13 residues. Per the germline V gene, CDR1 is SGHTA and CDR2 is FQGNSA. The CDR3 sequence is CASSLVRGNEQFF. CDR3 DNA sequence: TGTGCCAGCAGCTTAGTGAGAGGAAATGAGCAGTTCTTC.

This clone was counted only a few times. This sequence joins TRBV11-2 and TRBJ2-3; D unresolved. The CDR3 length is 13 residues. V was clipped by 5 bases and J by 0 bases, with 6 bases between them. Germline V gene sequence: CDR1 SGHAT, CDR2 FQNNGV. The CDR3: CASSLRSTDTQYF. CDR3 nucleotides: TGTGCCAGCAGCCTACGCAGCACAGATACGCAGTATTTT.

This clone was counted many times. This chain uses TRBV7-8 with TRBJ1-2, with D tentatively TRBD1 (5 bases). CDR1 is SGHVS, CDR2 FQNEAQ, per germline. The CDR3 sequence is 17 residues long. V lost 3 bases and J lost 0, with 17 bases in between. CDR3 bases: TGTGCCAGCAGCTTTATTCCGGGGCAGGGAGCTAACTATGGCTACACCTTC. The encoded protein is CASSFIPGQGANYGYTF.

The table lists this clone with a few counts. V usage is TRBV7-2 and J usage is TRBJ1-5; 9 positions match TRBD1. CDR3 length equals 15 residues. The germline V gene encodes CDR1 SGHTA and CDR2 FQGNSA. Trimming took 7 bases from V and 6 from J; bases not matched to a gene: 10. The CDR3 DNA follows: TGTGCCAGCACCACCGGGGACAGGGTAACTCAGCCCCAGCATTTT. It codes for CASTTGDRVTQPQHF.

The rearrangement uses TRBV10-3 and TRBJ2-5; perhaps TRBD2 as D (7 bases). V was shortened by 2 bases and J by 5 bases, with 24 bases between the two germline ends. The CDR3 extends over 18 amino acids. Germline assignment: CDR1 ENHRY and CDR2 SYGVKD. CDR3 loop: CAISERASGGGSGETQYF. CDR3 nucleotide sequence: TGTGCCATCAGTGAGAGGGCTTCGGGCGGGGGCTCGGGGGAGACCCAGTACTTC.

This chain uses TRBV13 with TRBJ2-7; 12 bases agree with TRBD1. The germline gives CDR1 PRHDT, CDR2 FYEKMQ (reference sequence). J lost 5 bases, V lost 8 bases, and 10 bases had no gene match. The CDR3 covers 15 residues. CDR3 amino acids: CASLPRDRGPHEQYF. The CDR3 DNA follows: TGTGCCAGCCTTCCACGGGACAGGGGGCCCCACGAGCAGTACTTC.

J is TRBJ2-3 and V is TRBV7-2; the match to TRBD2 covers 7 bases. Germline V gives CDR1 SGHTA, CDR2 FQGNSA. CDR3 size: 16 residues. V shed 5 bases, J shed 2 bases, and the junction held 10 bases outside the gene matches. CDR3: CASSTVGGGNTDTQYF. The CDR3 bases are TGTGCCAGCAGCACAGTTGGGGGGGGGAACACAGATACGCAGTATTTT.

CDR3 loop: CASSLVRLAKGETQYF. CDR3 DNA sequence: TGTGCCAGCAGCTTAGTCCGACTAGCGAAAGGGGAGACCCAGTACTTC. The rearrangement uses TRBV7-2 and TRBJ2-5, with 8 bases aligning to TRBD2. V gave up 1 base and J gave up 5 bases; unmatched junction bases: 9. Germline CDR1 and CDR2: SGHTA and FQGNSA. The CDR3 is made up of 16 amino acids.

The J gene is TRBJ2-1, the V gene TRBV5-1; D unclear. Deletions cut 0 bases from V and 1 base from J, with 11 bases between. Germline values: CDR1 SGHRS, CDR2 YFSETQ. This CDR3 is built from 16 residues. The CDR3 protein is CASSLAGVVSYNEQFF. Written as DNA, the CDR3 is TGCGCCAGCAGCTTGGCAGGTGTGGTTTCCTACAATGAGCAGTTCTTC.

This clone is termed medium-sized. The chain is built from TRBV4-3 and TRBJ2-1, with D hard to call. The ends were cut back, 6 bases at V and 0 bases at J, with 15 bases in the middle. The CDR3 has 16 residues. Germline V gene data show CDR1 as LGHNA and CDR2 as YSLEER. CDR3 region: CASRSGPLSSYNEQFF. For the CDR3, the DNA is TGCGCCAGCAGATCAGGTCCTCTGAGCTCCTACAATGAGCAGTTCTTC.